This TCR beta chain was observed in a study of spatial heterogeneity in lung cancer. The time point denotes: sample taken at primary tumor resection. Each CDR3 protein gets one entry after TCRdb re-called the 5' RACE reads with MiXCR. The sample has tens of thousands of distinct CDR3 sequences; approximately 12% are singletons. The CDR3 is 15 residues long. Germline CDR1 SNHLY, CDR2 FYNNEI. The ends were cut back, 7 bases at V and 0 bases at J, with 15 bases in the middle. This clonotype showed up many times. The TCR originated in a male donor with early-stage non-small cell lung cancer. The sequencing here drew on PBMCs, taken at surgery. The chain recombines TRBV2 with TRBJ1-1, with no clear D. CDR3 sequence: CASKLRQVLNTEAFF. In nucleotides, the CDR3 is TGTGCCAGCAAGCTGAGGCAGGTTCTGAACACTGAAGCTTTCTTT.